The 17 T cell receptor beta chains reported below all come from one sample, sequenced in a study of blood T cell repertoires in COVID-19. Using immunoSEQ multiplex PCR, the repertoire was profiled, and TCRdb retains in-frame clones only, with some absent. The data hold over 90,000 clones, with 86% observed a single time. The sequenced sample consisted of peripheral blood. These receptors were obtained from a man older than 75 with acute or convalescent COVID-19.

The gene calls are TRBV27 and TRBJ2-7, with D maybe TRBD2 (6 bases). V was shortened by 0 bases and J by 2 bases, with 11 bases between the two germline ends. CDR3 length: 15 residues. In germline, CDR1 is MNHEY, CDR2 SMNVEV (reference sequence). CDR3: CASSLSGLLAYEQYF. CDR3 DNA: TGTGCCAGCAGTTTATCGGGACTGTTAGCCTACGAGCAGTACTTC.

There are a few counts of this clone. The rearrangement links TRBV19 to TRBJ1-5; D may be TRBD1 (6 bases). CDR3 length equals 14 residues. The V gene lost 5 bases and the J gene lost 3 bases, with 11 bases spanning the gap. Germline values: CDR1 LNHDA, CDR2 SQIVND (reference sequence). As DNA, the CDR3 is TGTGCCAGTAGTCACAGGGCCCTCAATCAGCCCCAGCATTTT. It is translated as CASSHRALNQPQHF.

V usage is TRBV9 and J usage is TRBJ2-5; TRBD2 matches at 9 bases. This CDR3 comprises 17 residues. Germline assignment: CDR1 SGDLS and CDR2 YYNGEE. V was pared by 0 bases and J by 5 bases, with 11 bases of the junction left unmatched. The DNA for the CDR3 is TGTGCCAGCAGCGTAGATCCAGCGGGAGGCTCGAGGGAGACCCAGTACTTC. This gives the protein CASSVDPAGGSRETQYF.

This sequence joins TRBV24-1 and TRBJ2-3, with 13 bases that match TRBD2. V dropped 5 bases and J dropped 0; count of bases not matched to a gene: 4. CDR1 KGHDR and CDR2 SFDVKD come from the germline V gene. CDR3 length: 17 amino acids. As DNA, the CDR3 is TGTGCCACCAGTGGTGGACTAGCGGGGGCTAGCACAGATACGCAGTATTTT. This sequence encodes CATSGGLAGASTDTQYF.

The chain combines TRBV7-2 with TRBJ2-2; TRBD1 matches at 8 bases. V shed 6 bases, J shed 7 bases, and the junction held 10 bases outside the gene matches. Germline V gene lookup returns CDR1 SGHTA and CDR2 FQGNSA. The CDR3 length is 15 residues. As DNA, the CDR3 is TGTGCCAGCAGAGGCCAGGGGGCGCCGAGCGGGGAGCTGTTTTTT. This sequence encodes CASRGQGAPSGELFF.

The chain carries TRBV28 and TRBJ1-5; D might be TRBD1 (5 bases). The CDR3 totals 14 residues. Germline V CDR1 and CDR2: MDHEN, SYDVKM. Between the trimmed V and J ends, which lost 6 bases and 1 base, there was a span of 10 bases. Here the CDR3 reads CASRGPGSNQPQHF. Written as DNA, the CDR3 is TGTGCCAGCAGGGGGCCCGGGAGCAATCAGCCCCAGCATTTT.

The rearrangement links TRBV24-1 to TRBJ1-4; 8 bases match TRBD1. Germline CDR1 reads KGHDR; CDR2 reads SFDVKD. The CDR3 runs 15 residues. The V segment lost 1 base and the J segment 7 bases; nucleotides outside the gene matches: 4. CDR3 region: CATSDLTGGGEKLFF. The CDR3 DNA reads TGTGCCACCAGTGATTTAACAGGGGGAGGTGAAAAACTGTTTTTT.

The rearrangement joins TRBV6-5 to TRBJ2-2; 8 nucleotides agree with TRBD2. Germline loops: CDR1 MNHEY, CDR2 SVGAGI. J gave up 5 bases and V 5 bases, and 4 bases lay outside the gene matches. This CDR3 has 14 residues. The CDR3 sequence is CASSQRGYTGELFF. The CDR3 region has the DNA TGTGCCAGCAGTCAGCGGGGGTATACCGGGGAGCTGTTTTTT.

The CDR3 protein is CASSPPATRTGELFF. The CDR3 DNA sequence: TGTGCCAGCAGTCCCCCCGCGACTAGGACCGGGGAGCTGTTTTTT. The chain couples TRBV28 to TRBJ2-2, with D possibly being TRBD2 (6 bases). The CDR3 totals 15 residues. V was shortened by 5 bases and J by 5 bases, with 15 bases between the two germline ends. Per the germline V gene, CDR1 is MDHEN and CDR2 is SYDVKM.

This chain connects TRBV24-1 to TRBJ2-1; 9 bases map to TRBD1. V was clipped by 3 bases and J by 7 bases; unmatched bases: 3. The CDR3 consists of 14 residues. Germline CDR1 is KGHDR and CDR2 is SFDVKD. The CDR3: CATSDRQGGNEQFF. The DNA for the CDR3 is TGTGCCACCAGTGATAGACAGGGGGGGAATGAGCAGTTCTTC.

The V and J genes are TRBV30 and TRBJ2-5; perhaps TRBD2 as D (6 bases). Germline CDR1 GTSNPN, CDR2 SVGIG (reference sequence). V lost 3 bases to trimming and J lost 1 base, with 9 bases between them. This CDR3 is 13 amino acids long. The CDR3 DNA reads TGTGCCTGGAGCCTACTAGCCCAAGAGACCCAGTACTTC. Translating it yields CAWSLLAQETQYF.

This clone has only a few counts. The CDR3 region has the DNA TGCGCCAGCAGCCAAGCATCCGGGACCCACAGGGGGCTCACTGAAGCTTTCTTT. This codes for CASSQASGTHRGLTEAFF. J is TRBJ1-1 and V is TRBV4-1, with 9 positions matching TRBD1. This CDR3 comprises 18 residues. J was trimmed by 4 bases and V by 1 base; bases with no gene match: 13. Germline V CDR1 and CDR2: MGHRA, YSYEKL.

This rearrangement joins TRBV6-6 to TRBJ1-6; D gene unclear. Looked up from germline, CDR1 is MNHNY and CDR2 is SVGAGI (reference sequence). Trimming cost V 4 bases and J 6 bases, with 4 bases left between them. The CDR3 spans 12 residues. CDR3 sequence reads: CASSWANSPLHF. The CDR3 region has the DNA TGTGCCAGCAGTTGGGCTAATTCACCCCTCCACTTT.

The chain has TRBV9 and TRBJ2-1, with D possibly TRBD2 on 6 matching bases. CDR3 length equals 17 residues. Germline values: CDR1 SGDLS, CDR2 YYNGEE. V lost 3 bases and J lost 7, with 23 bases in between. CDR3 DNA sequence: TGTGCCAGCAGCGCCGGACCCGGCAGCGGTCGGGGGAATGAGCAGTTCTTC. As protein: CASSAGPGSGRGNEQFF.

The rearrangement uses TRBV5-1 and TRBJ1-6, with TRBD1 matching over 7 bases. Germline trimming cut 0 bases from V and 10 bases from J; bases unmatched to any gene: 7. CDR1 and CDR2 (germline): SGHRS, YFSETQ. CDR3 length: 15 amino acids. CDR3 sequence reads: CASSLGQGRESPLHF. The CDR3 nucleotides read TGCGCCAGCAGCTTGGGACAGGGAAGGGAATCACCCCTCCACTTT. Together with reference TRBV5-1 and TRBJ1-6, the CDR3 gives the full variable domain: KAGVTQTPRYLIKTRGQQVTLSCSPISGHRSVSWYQQTPGQGLQFLFEYFSETQRNKGNFPGRFSGRQFSNSRSEMNVSTLELGDSALYLCASSLGQGRESPLHFGNGTRLTVT.

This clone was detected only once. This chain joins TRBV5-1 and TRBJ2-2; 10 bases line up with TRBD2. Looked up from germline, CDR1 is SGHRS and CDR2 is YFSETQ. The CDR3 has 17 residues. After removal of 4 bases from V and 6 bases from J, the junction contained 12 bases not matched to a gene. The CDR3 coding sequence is TGCGCCAGCAGCGCACTATCTAGCGGGAGCGGGTCCGGGGAGCTGTTTTTT. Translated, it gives CASSALSSGSGSGELFF.

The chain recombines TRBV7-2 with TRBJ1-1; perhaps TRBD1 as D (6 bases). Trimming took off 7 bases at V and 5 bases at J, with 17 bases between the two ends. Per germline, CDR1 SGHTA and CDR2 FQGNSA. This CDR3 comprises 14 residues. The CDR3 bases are TGTGCCAGCACCCGAAGGGCGGGGGCGACTGAAGCTTTCTTT. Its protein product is CASTRRAGATEAFF.